The 28 T cell receptor beta chains below all came from one sample that was sequenced in a study of blood T cell repertoires in COVID-19. Clones were read by immunoSEQ multiplex PCR, and TCRdb kept only the in-frame ones, dropping some. The sample has around 260,000 clones, about 89% seen once; the top ten hold around 2.2%. The sample was peripheral blood. The source of these receptors is a woman under 40 with COVID-19, enrolled during active disease.

Points on this clone: This same CDR3 is encoded by further DNA sequences in the sample. The chain joins TRBV5-1 to TRBJ1-1; 7 nucleotides align to TRBD1. After removal of 0 bases from V and 5 bases from J, the junction contained 7 bases not matched to a gene. Germline CDR1 is SGHRS and CDR2 is YFSETQ. The CDR3 is made up of 15 amino acids. CDR3 sequence reads: CASSLEAGGRTEAFF. The CDR3 coding sequence is TGCGCCAGCAGCTTGGAGGCAGGGGGAAGGACTGAAGCTTTCTTT.

The J gene is TRBJ2-1, the V gene TRBV5-1; a possible D gene is TRBD2 (5 bases). Germline loops: CDR1 SGHRS, CDR2 YFSETQ. V lost 0 bases and J lost 3, with 10 bases in between. The CDR3 has 15 residues. CDR3 bases: TGCGCCAGCAGCTTGGTCGCGGGTAACTACAATGAGCAGTTCTTC. This sequence encodes CASSLVAGNYNEQFF.

V gene TRBV2 combines with J gene TRBJ2-1; possible D gene TRBD2, 6 bases. V was clipped by 11 bases and J by 9 bases, with 20 bases between them. The CDR3 is 13 residues long. The germline gives CDR1 SNHLY, CDR2 FYNNEI. The CDR3 DNA follows: TGTGCCTCATCGGCGGGACCGAACCGTGAGCAGTTCTTC. Its translation is CASSAGPNREQFF.

CDR3 sequence: CASSLSSGSWELFF. CDR3 nucleotides: TGTGCCAGCAGCTTATCTAGCGGGAGCTGGGAGCTGTTTTTT. The V gene is TRBV7-9, the J gene TRBJ2-2, with 10 bases that match TRBD2. CDR3 length: 14 residues. Germline V gives CDR1 SEHNR, CDR2 FQNEAQ (reference sequence). V was pared by 2 bases and J by 9 bases, with 3 bases of the junction left unmatched.

This chain links TRBV9 with TRBJ2-3; D is perhaps TRBD2 (5 bases). Germline assignment: CDR1 SGDLS and CDR2 YYNGEE. This CDR3 is built from 15 residues. Trimming left V 0 bases short and J 2 bases short, with 10 bases between. The CDR3 sequence is CASSVEGEPTDTQYF. CDR3 sequence (DNA): TGTGCCAGCAGCGTAGAGGGAGAGCCCACAGATACGCAGTATTTT. Full variable domain (rest looked up from reference TRBV9 and TRBJ2-3): DSGVTQTPKHLITATGQRVTLRCSPRSGDLSVYWYQQSLDQGLQFLIQYYNGEERAKGNILERFSAQQFPDLHSELNLSSLELGDSALYFCASSVEGEPTDTQYFGPGTRLTVL.

The gene calls are TRBV25-1 and TRBJ2-7, with 8 bases that match TRBD1. CDR3 length: 13 amino acids. The germline V gene encodes CDR1 MGHDK and CDR2 SYGVNS. The V and J ends lost 3 bases and 6 bases, in that order; junction bases with no gene match: 4. CDR3 nucleotides: TGTGCCAGCAGTGAGTGGACAGGGACCGAGCAGTACTTC. It translates to CASSEWTGTEQYF.

This clone came up once. This chain links TRBV7-9 with TRBJ1-2, with 8 nucleotides matching TRBD1. V lost 5 bases and J lost 4; bases outside the gene matches: 6. This CDR3 is 14 amino acids long. Germline CDR1 is SEHNR and CDR2 is FQNEAQ (reference sequence). In DNA form, the CDR3 reads TGTGCCAGCAGCCATTCCGACAGGGGCTATGGCTACACCTTC. Translated: CASSHSDRGYGYTF. Full variable domain (rest looked up from reference TRBV7-9 and TRBJ1-2): DTGVSQNPRHKITKRGQNVTFRCDPISEHNRLYWYRQTLGQGPEFLTYFQNEAQLEKSRLLSDRFSAERPKGSFSTLEIQRTEQGDSAMYLCASSHSDRGYGYTFGSGTRLTVV.

The rearrangement uses TRBV18 and TRBJ2-7, with D possibly TRBD1 on 5 matching bases. The CDR3 consists of 13 residues. Deletions cut 6 bases from V and 3 bases from J, with 12 bases between. CDR1 is KGHSH, CDR2 LQKENI, per germline. CDR3 bases: TGTGCCAGCTCCCAGGGAACAGGCTACGAGCAGTACTTC. Translated, it gives CASSQGTGYEQYF.

The chain joins TRBV20-1 to TRBJ2-7, with TRBD2 as a possible D gene (5 bases). Germline V gene lookup returns CDR1 DFQATT and CDR2 SNEGSKA (reference sequence). V lost 3 bases and J 1 base, leaving 7 bases between the germline ends. The length of the CDR3 is 12 residues. DNA for the CDR3: TGCAGTGCTAGTGCGGGTTCCTACGAGCAGTACTTC. Translated: CSASAGSYEQYF.

The V gene is TRBV27, the J gene TRBJ2-2; D not resolved. Trimming pared 2 bases from V and 7 bases from J, leaving 5 bases between. This CDR3 is 12 amino acids long. From germline, CDR1 is MNHEY and CDR2 SMNVEV (reference sequence). CDR3 amino acids: CASSLTGGELFF. The CDR3 nucleotides read TGTGCCAGCAGTTTAACTGGCGGGGAGCTGTTTTTT.

V is TRBV28 and J is TRBJ2-1, with a possible D match to TRBD2 (6 bases). Per germline, CDR1 MDHEN and CDR2 SYDVKM. V was pared by 3 bases and J by 6 bases, with 15 bases between. This CDR3 region has 15 residues. The CDR3, as DNA: TGTGCCAGCAGTTTGAGCGGGTGGTATCCCAATGAGCAGTTCTTC. This sequence encodes CASSLSGWYPNEQFF.

V usage is TRBV30 and J usage is TRBJ1-1, with D perhaps TRBD1 (6 bases). The CDR3 is 13 residues long. The germline V gene has CDR1 GTSNPN and CDR2 SVGIG (reference sequence). Between the trimmed V and J ends, which lost 5 bases and 1 base, there was a span of 11 bases. Here the CDR3 DNA reads TGTGCCTGGGAGCGGGACAAGAACACTGAAGCTTTCTTT. As protein: CAWERDKNTEAFF.

CDR3 sequence reads: CATSDLPPGLAGDTQYF. Written as DNA, the CDR3 is TGTGCCACCAGTGATCTACCCCCGGGACTAGCGGGAGATACGCAGTATTTT. The chain joins TRBV24-1 to TRBJ2-3; 12 bases are shared with TRBD2. The germline gives CDR1 KGHDR, CDR2 SFDVKD. The CDR3 is 17 amino acids. V lost 3 bases to trimming and J lost 5 bases; unmatched junction nucleotides: 8.

This clone was recorded once. The chain has TRBV19 and TRBJ1-2; D not certain. The V gene lost 5 bases and the J gene lost 1 base, with 5 bases spanning the gap. Germline V gives CDR1 LNHDA, CDR2 SQIVND (reference sequence). This CDR3 is built from 12 residues. CDR3 coding DNA: TGTGCCAGTAGTTACAATAACTATGGCTACACCTTC. Protein product: CASSYNNYGYTF.

The V and J genes are TRBV11-3 and TRBJ2-7; 12 bases match TRBD2. The CDR3 is made up of 14 amino acids. Germline V lookup: CDR1 SGHNT, CDR2 YENEEA. Trimming removed 5 bases from V and 5 bases from J; junction bases left unmatched: 4. This CDR3 reads CASSPTSGSHEQYF. The CDR3 coding sequence is TGTGCCAGCAGCCCGACTAGCGGGAGCCACGAGCAGTACTTC.

The CDR3: CASRQSGTTYEQYF. CDR3 DNA sequence: TGCGCCAGCAGGCAAAGCGGGACAACCTACGAGCAGTACTTC. This rearrangement joins TRBV5-1 to TRBJ2-7, with D possibly being TRBD2 (7 bases). Germline CDR1 reads SGHRS; CDR2 reads YFSETQ. V gave up 5 bases and J gave up 2 bases, with 14 bases separating them. There are 14 residues in the CDR3.

The chain links TRBV6-5 to TRBJ2-2; D possibly corresponds to TRBD2 (6 bases). This CDR3 is built from 16 residues. V was shortened by 0 bases and J by 5 bases, with 13 bases between the two germline ends. Germline V gene data show CDR1 as MNHEY and CDR2 as SVGAGI. As DNA, the CDR3 is TGTGCCAGCAGTTACTCGGAGGATGGGACTACCGGGGAGCTGTTTTTT. Encoded protein: CASSYSEDGTTGELFF.

V gene TRBV28 combines with J gene TRBJ2-7, with D possibly being TRBD2 (5 bases). The CDR3 is 16 residues long. The germline V and J ends were trimmed by 5 bases and 1 base, with 18 bases remaining between them. Looked up from germline, CDR1 is MDHEN and CDR2 is SYDVKM. The CDR3 spells CASSTGSLDWSYEQYF. The CDR3 region has the DNA TGTGCCAGCAGTACCGGTTCACTAGATTGGTCCTACGAGCAGTACTTC. The full variable domain, rest sourced from reference TRBV28 and TRBJ2-7, is DVKVTQSSRYLVKRTGEKVFLECVQDMDHENMFWYRQDPGLGLRLIYFSYDVKMKEKGDIPEGYSVSREKKERFSLILESASTNQTSMYLCASSTGSLDWSYEQYFGPGTRLTVT.

The J gene is TRBJ1-4, the V gene TRBV27; D possibly corresponds to TRBD1 (6 bases). V gave up 5 bases and J gave up 6 bases, with 16 bases separating them. Germline V gene lookup returns CDR1 MNHEY and CDR2 SMNVEV (reference sequence). The CDR3 is 15 amino acids. In DNA, the CDR3 is TGTGCCAGCAGTGGGGGGGTCGGGGGCCATGAAAAACTGTTTTTT. Translating gives CASSGGVGGHEKLFF.

This clone appeared once. This chain connects TRBV29-1 to TRBJ1-4; no firm D call. V was pared by 3 bases and J by 8 bases, with 7 bases between. CDR3 size: 11 residues. Germline V lookup: CDR1 SQVTM, CDR2 ANQGSEA. The CDR3 reads CSVENGEKLFF. The CDR3 DNA follows: TGCAGCGTTGAGAACGGGGAAAAACTGTTTTTT.

The V and J genes are TRBV3-1 (or the pseudogene TRBV3-2) and TRBJ1-2, with 7 bases fitting TRBD1. Germline V gene sequence: CDR1 LGHDT, CDR2 YNNKEL (reference sequence). This CDR3 has 14 residues. Germline trimming cut 1 base from V and 6 bases from J; bases unmatched to any gene: 5. The CDR3 reads CASSQATGAHGYTF. Here the CDR3 DNA reads TGTGCCAGCAGCCAAGCTACAGGGGCGCATGGCTACACCTTC.

This chain uses TRBV30 with TRBJ1-4; D is perhaps TRBD1 (5 bases). This CDR3 spans 15 amino acids. V was shortened by 0 bases and J by 5 bases, with 13 bases between the two germline ends. Germline V gives CDR1 GTSNPN, CDR2 SVGIG (reference sequence). CDR3 residues: CAWSVQATGNEKLFF. The DNA of the CDR3 is TGTGCCTGGAGTGTACAGGCCACCGGGAATGAAAAACTGTTTTTT.

V and J are TRBV11-2 and TRBJ1-2, with D possibly being TRBD1 (5 bases). Germline V gene sequence: CDR1 SGHAT, CDR2 FQNNGV. V was pared by 5 bases and J by 5 bases, with 12 bases between. The length of the CDR3 is 13 residues. CDR3 in DNA: TGTGCCAGCAGCCCACCGACAGCTTATGGCTACACCTTC. Encoded protein: CASSPPTAYGYTF. Full variable domain (rest looked up from reference TRBV11-2 and TRBJ1-2): EAGVAQSPRYKIIEKRQSVAFWCNPISGHATLYWYQQILGQGPKLLIQFQNNGVVDDSQLPKDRFSAERLKGVDSTLKIQPAKLEDSAVYLCASSPPTAYGYTFGSGTRLTVV.

This clone has a single count. The chain is built from TRBV30 and TRBJ2-7, with TRBD1 matching over 9 bases. The germline V gene has CDR1 GTSNPN and CDR2 SVGIG (reference sequence). There are 16 residues in the CDR3. V shed 3 bases and J 1 base; nucleotides not matched to a gene: 10. In nucleotides, the CDR3 is TGTGCCTGGAGCGATTCCGGGACAGGGCTTTCCTACGAGCAGTACTTC. It is translated as CAWSDSGTGLSYEQYF.

As regards this clone: Other DNA sequences of this sample code for an identical CDR3. V gene TRBV3-1 (or the pseudogene TRBV3-2) combines with J gene TRBJ2-5; 7 nucleotides match TRBD1. The CDR3 has 14 amino acids. Germline V gene sequence: CDR1 LGHDT, CDR2 YNNKEL (reference sequence). Trimming at V came to 1 base and at J to 2 bases, leaving 1 base not matched to a gene. CDR3 in amino acids: CASSQGTGQETQYF. CDR3 coding DNA: TGTGCCAGCAGCCAAGGGACAGGACAAGAGACCCAGTACTTC.

The rearrangement links TRBV28 to TRBJ2-7, with unresolved D. V lost 4 bases, J lost 0 bases, and 13 bases lay in between. This CDR3 contains 15 residues. CDR1 and CDR2 (germline): MDHEN, SYDVKM. CDR3 sequence reads: CASSSPPRSSYEQYF. CDR3 DNA sequence: TGTGCCAGCAGTTCCCCACCGAGAAGCTCCTACGAGCAGTACTTC.

This clone was seen only a few times. This chain joins TRBV11-2 and TRBJ2-7; 13 nucleotides line up with TRBD2. Germline CDR1 reads SGHAT; CDR2 reads FQNNGV. This CDR3 has 16 residues. V was pared by 5 bases and J by 0 bases, with 4 bases of the junction left unmatched. This CDR3 is CASSEWTSGSSYEQYF. The CDR3 DNA sequence: TGTGCCAGCAGCGAATGGACTAGCGGGAGCTCCTACGAGCAGTACTTC.

The gene calls are TRBV5-1 and TRBJ2-1; 7 bases match TRBD1. This CDR3 contains 16 residues. With 2 bases clipped from V and 2 bases from J, the junction kept 7 bases outside the gene matches. The V gene's germline CDR1 is SGHRS and CDR2 YFSETQ. The CDR3 DNA follows: TGCGCCAGCAGCTTCCCCCAGGGGGAGCCCTACAATGAGCAGTTCTTC. This translates into CASSFPQGEPYNEQFF.